The 24 T cell receptor beta chains presented below share a single source sample, sequenced in a study of T cells in Graves' hyperthyroidism and ophthalmopathy. What was amplified from RNA transcripts were TCR beta CDR3 regions. HTBI primers were employed in a first-round RT-PCR of the TCR CDR3. In TCRdb, the multiplex PCR reads were re-called with MiXCR into one record per CDR3 protein. This table holds 300,000 to 400,000 distinct CDR3 sequences, about 18% found once. The sequenced sample was blood. These receptors were obtained from a man in his late teens or twenties with Graves' ophthalmopathy.

This chain links TRBV28 with TRBJ1-2; D perhaps matches TRBD1 (5 bases). The CDR3 is 14 residues long. Trimming pared 6 bases from V and 8 bases from J, leaving 19 bases between. CDR1 and CDR2 (germline): MDHEN, SYDVKM. CDR3 protein: CASSRVGAAGGYTF. The CDR3 nucleotides read TGTGCCAGCAGCCGCGTCGGGGCCGCGGGGGGCTACACCTTC.

This clonotype was observed at least ten times. The gene calls are TRBV7-9 and TRBJ1-4; 7 bases map to TRBD1. CDR3 length: 15 residues. V dropped 5 bases and J dropped 7; count of bases not matched to a gene: 10. CDR1 and CDR2 from the germline V gene are SEHNR and FQNEAQ (reference sequence). CDR3 in DNA: TGTGCCAGCAGCCCAGCCGGGACAGATTTTGAAAAACTGTTTTTT. Translation gives CASSPAGTDFEKLFF.

This clonotype was counted many times. This chain uses TRBV28 with TRBJ1-5, with D uncertain. Germline CDR1 reads MDHEN; CDR2 reads SYDVKM. This CDR3 spans 15 amino acids. Trimming cost V 2 bases and J 4 bases, with 12 bases left between them. The CDR3 DNA follows: TGTGCCAGCAGTTTACCCACTCCGGGTAATCAGCCCCAGCATTTT. Its translation: CASSLPTPGNQPQHF. Full variable domain (remainder filled in from reference TRBV28 and TRBJ1-5): DVKVTQSSRYLVKRTGEKVFLECVQDMDHENMFWYRQDPGLGLRLIYFSYDVKMKEKGDIPEGYSVSREKKERFSLILESASTNQTSMYLCASSLPTPGNQPQHFGDGTRLSIL.

The genes are TRBV2 and TRBJ2-7; D might be TRBD1 (6 bases). Per germline, CDR1 SNHLY and CDR2 FYNNEI. V lost 6 bases and J 0 bases, leaving 15 bases between the germline ends. The length of the CDR3 is 15 residues. CDR3 in DNA: TGTGCCAGCAGCGCCCACCGGGACATCTCCTACGAGCAGTACTTC. Protein sequence: CASSAHRDISYEQYF.

This clonotype was detected only a few times. The J gene is TRBJ2-3, the V gene TRBV13, with D uncertain. Germline V lookup: CDR1 PRHDT, CDR2 FYEKMQ (reference sequence). V shed 2 bases and J shed 2 bases, with 8 bases lying between them. The CDR3 runs to 14 residues. CDR3 DNA sequence: TGTGCCAGCAGCTTAAAAGGATTCACAGATACGCAGTATTTT. This gives the protein CASSLKGFTDTQYF.

This clonotype was counted many times. This chain links TRBV27 with TRBJ2-7; TRBD2 agrees at 8 bases. The CDR3 totals 15 residues. The junction had 7 bases not matched to a gene; V was cut back by 3 bases and J by 3 bases. Germline V gene sequence: CDR1 MNHEY, CDR2 SMNVEV (reference sequence). Written as DNA, the CDR3 is TGTGCCAGCAGTTTTAGCGGGGTATTATTCTACGAGCAGTACTTC. This gives the protein CASSFSGVLFYEQYF.

This clonotype was counted between two and nine times. The chain uses TRBV7-3 and TRBJ2-6; D is unclear. From germline, CDR1 is SGHTA and CDR2 FQGTGA. There are 16 residues in the CDR3. With 5 bases removed from V and 7 bases from J, the gap between germline ends came to 18 bases. CDR3 in amino acids: CASSPGPLLRANVLTF. CDR3 coding DNA: TGTGCCAGCAGCCCTGGACCGCTCCTTCGCGCCAACGTCCTGACTTTC. Looking up the rest from reference TRBV7-3 and TRBJ2-6 gives the full variable domain: GAGVSQTPSNKVTEKGKYVELRCDPISGHTALYWYRQSLGQGPEFLIYFQGTGAADDSGLPNDRFFAVRPEGSVSTLKIQRTERGDSAVYLCASSPGPLLRANVLTFGAGSRLTVL.

This clonotype was counted only a few times. The chain is built from TRBV5-1 and TRBJ2-3, with D unresolved. The CDR3 totals 16 residues. V was clipped by 1 base and J by 1 base, with 13 bases between them. Germline V gene sequence: CDR1 SGHRS, CDR2 YFSETQ. As DNA, the CDR3 is TGCGCCAGCAGCTTGTCTTTGAGTGGGGGCACAGATACGCAGTATTTT. Translating it yields CASSLSLSGGTDTQYF. The variable domain in full, completed from reference TRBV5-1 and TRBJ2-3, reads KAGVTQTPRYLIKTRGQQVTLSCSPISGHRSVSWYQQTPGQGLQFLFEYFSETQRNKGNFPGRFSGRQFSNSRSEMNVSTLELGDSALYLCASSLSLSGGTDTQYFGPGTRLTVL.

There are many counts of this clonotype. The chain links TRBV28 to TRBJ2-1, with D unclear. The germline V and J ends were trimmed by 3 bases and 7 bases, with 7 bases remaining between them. The CDR3 has 12 residues. Germline assignment: CDR1 MDHEN and CDR2 SYDVKM. CDR3 in amino acids: CASSFSLNEQFF. The DNA of the CDR3 is TGTGCCAGCAGTTTCAGCCTGAATGAGCAGTTCTTC.

A few counts support this clonotype. It may be a read error: a sequence one base away is much more abundant. The chain recombines TRBV6-1 with TRBJ1-5; 10 bases line up with TRBD1. Per the germline V gene, CDR1 is MNHNS and CDR2 is SASEGT. CDR3 length: 16 amino acids. V was clipped by 8 bases and J by 3 bases; unmatched bases: 10. The CDR3 loop reads CASGGTGEGLNQPQHF. As DNA, the CDR3 is TGTGCCAGCGGGGGGACAGGGGAAGGCCTCAATCAGCCCCAGCATTTT.

The J gene is TRBJ2-5, the V gene TRBV7-9; possibly TRBD2 for D (5 bases). The CDR3 loop spans 16 amino acids. The germline gives CDR1 SEHNR, CDR2 FQNEAQ (reference sequence). V lost 3 bases to trimming and J lost 5 bases, with 19 bases between them. For the CDR3, the DNA is TGTGCCAGCAGCTTGGGTTTCGGGGTGTTTACGGAGACCCAGTACTTC. Amino acids: CASSLGFGVFTETQYF.

This clonotype showed up many times. The genes are TRBV7-9 and TRBJ2-7; no reliable D call. V gave up 5 bases and J gave up 6 bases, with 8 bases separating them. Germline CDR1 and CDR2: SEHNR and FQNEAQ (reference sequence). CDR3 length equals 11 residues. The CDR3 protein is CASSRTSEQYF. DNA for the CDR3: TGTGCCAGCAGCAGGACGTCCGAGCAGTACTTC. Supplemented by reference TRBV7-9 and TRBJ2-7, the full variable domain reads DTGVSQNPRHKITKRGQNVTFRCDPISEHNRLYWYRQTLGQGPEFLTYFQNEAQLEKSRLLSDRFSAERPKGSFSTLEIQRTEQGDSAMYLCASSRTSEQYFGPGTRLTVT.

Only a few counts were recorded for this clonotype. The chain recombines TRBV7-8 with TRBJ2-5, with D perhaps matching TRBD2 (5 bases). Germline-derived CDR1 and CDR2 are SGHVS and FQNEAQ. CDR3 length: 14 residues. Trimming pared 6 bases from V and 5 bases from J, leaving 16 bases between. The CDR3 protein is CASRNRGSLETQYF. CDR3 in DNA: TGTGCCAGCAGGAACCGTGGGAGCTTGGAGACCCAGTACTTC.

This clonotype turned up a few times. The chain links TRBV20-1 to TRBJ2-1; 12 positions agree with TRBD2. J was trimmed by 0 bases and V by 1 base; bases with no gene match: 10. Germline values: CDR1 DFQATT, CDR2 SNEGSKA (reference sequence). CDR3 length equals 19 residues. CDR3 bases: TGCAGTGCTAGAGCCCTACTAGCGGGGGGCCGAAACTCCTACAATGAGCAGTTCTTC. This codes for CSARALLAGGRNSYNEQFF.

The chain links TRBV2 to TRBJ1-1; 8 bases are shared with TRBD1. This CDR3 comprises 15 residues. The germline CDR1 and CDR2 sequences are SNHLY and FYNNEI. Trimming cost V 6 bases and J 12 bases; bases outside gene matches: 18. DNA of the CDR3: TGTGCCAGCAGCGCCCACCGGGACAGGTCCCCCACGACTTTCTTT. Its protein product is CASSAHRDRSPTTFF.

The chain has TRBV12-3 or TRBV12-4 and TRBJ2-1, with D perhaps matching TRBD2 (7 bases). The CDR3 sequence is 15 residues long. The ends were cut back, 6 bases at V and 15 bases at J, with 27 bases in the middle. CDR3 in amino acids: CASSSRGGGGVGGFF. CDR3 DNA: TGTGCCAGCAGCTCAAGGGGGGGGGGGGGGGTAGGAGGGTTCTTC.

The table lists this clonotype with many counts. This chain joins TRBV7-9 and TRBJ2-5; D is unclear. The V end was cut by 7 bases, the J end by 5 bases, with 17 bases between. Germline values: CDR1 SEHNR, CDR2 FQNEAQ (reference sequence). The CDR3 consists of 14 residues. The CDR3 DNA reads TGTGCCAGCATGAGGCGCCAGGTTGGGGAGACCCAGTACTTC. This translates into CASMRRQVGETQYF.

In nucleotides, the CDR3 is TGCAGTGCTAGGCCCACTAGCGGGGGGGCCTCCGAGCAGTACTTC. Its translation is CSARPTSGGASEQYF. The chain has TRBV20-1 and TRBJ2-7, with TRBD2 matching over 13 bases. This CDR3 is 15 amino acids long. Germline V lookup: CDR1 DFQATT, CDR2 SNEGSKA (reference sequence). The junction had 8 bases not matched to a gene; V was cut back by 3 bases and J by 6 bases.

This clonotype was observed a few times. This sequence joins TRBV19 and TRBJ2-3, with 7 bases fitting TRBD2. Germline-derived CDR1 and CDR2 are LNHDA and SQIVND (reference sequence). The junction had 8 bases not matched to a gene; V was cut back by 10 bases and J by 1 base. This CDR3 spans 14 amino acids. Here the CDR3 reads CATRAGIGTDTQYF. CDR3 nucleotides: TGTGCCACCCGAGCGGGGATCGGCACAGATACGCAGTATTTT.

This clonotype was recorded many times. The CDR3 region is CASSGRAYTEAFF. Here the CDR3 DNA reads TGTGCCAGCAGTGGCAGGGCCTACACTGAAGCTTTCTTT. This chain connects TRBV2 to TRBJ1-1; tentatively, D is TRBD1 (5 bases). Germline V CDR1 and CDR2: SNHLY, FYNNEI. The CDR3 length is 13 residues. With 4 bases removed from V and 3 bases from J, the gap between germline ends came to 9 bases.

The chain uses TRBV19 and TRBJ2-7; D gene uncertain. CDR1 is LNHDA, CDR2 SQIVND, per germline (reference sequence). The CDR3 is 13 residues long. Between the trimmed V and J ends, which lost 0 bases and 0 bases, there was a span of 3 bases. In DNA form, the CDR3 reads TGTGCCAGTAGTATAGACAGCTCCTACGAGCAGTACTTC. This codes for CASSIDSSYEQYF.

This chain connects TRBV28 to TRBJ1-5; D call uncertain. The CDR3 runs to 16 residues. Germline V gene lookup returns CDR1 MDHEN and CDR2 SYDVKM. Trimming shortened V by 6 bases and J by 2 bases, and 17 bases separated the two germline ends. The CDR3 region is CASSPPLSHGNQPQHF. The CDR3, as DNA: TGTGCCAGCAGCCCCCCCCTGTCCCACGGCAATCAGCCCCAGCATTTT. Drawing the rest from reference TRBV28 and TRBJ1-5, the complete variable domain is DVKVTQSSRYLVKRTGEKVFLECVQDMDHENMFWYRQDPGLGLRLIYFSYDVKMKEKGDIPEGYSVSREKKERFSLILESASTNQTSMYLCASSPPLSHGNQPQHFGDGTRLSIL.

The V call is TRBV27, the J call TRBJ1-1; the D gene is possibly TRBD1 (5 bases). The germline CDR1 and CDR2 sequences are MNHEY and SMNVEV (reference sequence). This CDR3 is 14 amino acids long. V was pared by 5 bases and J by 3 bases, with 13 bases between. Written as DNA, the CDR3 is TGTGCCAGCAGTCCAGGGACGAAGTACACTGAAGCTTTCTTT. Translation: CASSPGTKYTEAFF.

This clonotype was counted many times. The V and J genes are TRBV20-1 and TRBJ1-5, with D possibly matching TRBD1 (5 bases). This CDR3 spans 13 amino acids. Germline CDR1 is DFQATT and CDR2 is SNEGSKA (reference sequence). V lost 3 bases and J lost 2, with 8 bases in between. CDR3 residues: CSARGVGNQPQHF. CDR3 coding DNA: TGCAGTGCTAGGGGGGTTGGCAATCAGCCCCAGCATTTT.